The 23 T cell receptor beta chains below were found in one sample sequenced in a study of T cell clonality in common variable immunodeficiency. Sequenced by immunoSEQ multiplex PCR; TCRdb stores in-frame clones only, minus some. This sample comprises fewer than 60,000 clones, none seen once only. Specimen: peripheral blood mononuclear cells. These receptors originate from a person between 18 and 75 years old in good health.

This clone has a count of ten or more. The DNA ends 3 residues before the CDR3 does, and the rest of the CDR3 is filled in from the germline J gene. The chain carries TRBV20-1 and TRBJ2-2, with TRBD1 matching over 8 bases. V was clipped by 6 bases and J by 1 base; unmatched bases: 7. The CDR3 is 15 amino acids. Germline V gene data show CDR1 as DFQATT and CDR2 as SNEGSKA (reference sequence). The CDR3: CSAPTGAMNTGELFF. The CDR3 DNA, read in part, is TGCAGTGCACCGACAGGGGCCATGAACACCGGGGAG.

This clone was counted ten times or more. Read coverage stops 3 residues before the CDR3 terminus; the germline J gene supplies the remainder. This chain uses TRBV6-1 with TRBJ1-4; no clear D gene. CDR1 and CDR2 from the germline V gene are MNHNS and SASEGT. This CDR3 comprises 15 residues. V lost 0 bases, J lost 4 bases, and 9 bases lay in between. The CDR3 bases that were read are TGTGCCAGCAGTGAAGCTGGCGGGATTAATGAAAAA. Amino acids: CASSEAGGINEK. The full CDR3 reads CASSEAGGINEKLFF.

The table lists this clone with many counts. Sequencing ends 3 residues short of the CDR3 end; the germline J gene provides the rest. J is TRBJ1-5 and V is TRBV2; TRBD1 is a possible D gene (6 bases). V was clipped by 1 base and J by 7 bases, with 17 bases between them. CDR1 and CDR2 from the germline V gene are SNHLY and FYNNEI. This CDR3 contains 16 residues. This CDR3 reads CASSEGNTGIQQPQHF. CDR3 DNA, as far as it was read: TGTGCCAGCAGTGAAGGGAACACAGGGATCCAGCAGCCC.

The table lists this clone with a few counts. Read coverage stops 3 residues before the CDR3 terminus; the germline J gene supplies the remainder. This sequence joins TRBV5-1 and TRBJ2-5; TRBD2 matches at 7 bases. The CDR3 totals 16 residues. Germline-derived CDR1 and CDR2 are SGHRS and YFSETQ. The junction had 5 bases not matched to a gene; V was cut back by 0 bases and J by 0 bases. Partial CDR3 DNA: TGCGCCAGCAGCTTGGCGGGGGGTCTCGACCAAGAGACC. Amino acid sequence: CASSLAGGLDQET. The CDR3 in its entirety is CASSLAGGLDQETQYF.

At least ten counts were recorded for this clone. The read halts 3 residues ahead of the CDR3 end, with the missing end drawn from the germline J gene. The genes are TRBV18 and TRBJ1-4; tentatively, D is TRBD1 (5 bases). Trimming pared 4 bases from V and 3 bases from J, leaving 9 bases between. The CDR3 has 14 residues. The V gene's germline CDR1 is KGHSH and CDR2 LQKENI. Incomplete CDR3 DNA: TGTGCCAGCTCACAAGGGGCGCCTAATGAAAAA. Translation gives CASSQGAPNEK. The full CDR3 reads CASSQGAPNEKLFF. Looking up the rest from reference TRBV18 and TRBJ1-4 gives the full variable domain: NAGVMQNPRHLVRRRGQEARLRCSPMKGHSHVYWYRQLPEEGLKFMVYLQKENIIDESGMPKERFSAEFPKEGPSILRIQQVVRGDSAAYFCASSQGAPNEKLFFGSGTQLSVL.

This clone was recorded at least ten times. The CDR3 extends 3 residues past the end of the read, so its final part is completed from the germline J gene. J is TRBJ1-5 and V is TRBV4-1; 7 bases align to TRBD1. The length of the CDR3 is 16 residues. J lost 1 base, V lost 1 base, and 4 bases had no gene match. Per the germline V gene, CDR1 is MGHRA and CDR2 is YSYEKL. CDR3 DNA (partial): TGCGCCAGCAGCCAAGCCCAGGGGGGAAGCAATCAGCCC. Translating it yields CASSQAQGGSNQP. Given in full, the CDR3 is CASSQAQGGSNQPQHF.

This clone was seen a handful of times. The sequence runs out 3 residues before the end of the CDR3; the remainder is reconstructed from the germline J gene. The rearrangement joins TRBV20-1 to TRBJ2-7, with D perhaps TRBD2 (6 bases). The CDR3 has 12 residues. Germline lookup yields CDR1 DFQATT and CDR2 SNEGSKA (reference sequence). Trimming removed 4 bases from V and 3 bases from J, with 10 bases in between. The covered CDR3 bases are TGCAGTGCTACAGGGACTTTCTACGAG. Amino acids: CSATGTFYE. The CDR3 as a whole reads CSATGTFYEQYF.

In regard to this clone: The CDR3 goes on 3 residues after the read ends, and that part is filled in from the germline J gene. The chain has TRBV19 and TRBJ1-1; 9 bases line up with TRBD1. CDR1 is LNHDA, CDR2 SQIVND, per germline (reference sequence). V shed 5 bases and J 4 bases; nucleotides not matched to a gene: 8. The CDR3 sequence is 15 residues long. The CDR3 loop is CASSAQQGAGTEAFF. CDR3 DNA (partial): TGTGCCAGTAGTGCGCAACAGGGGGCCGGCACTGAA.

This clone appeared many times. Sequencing ends 3 residues short of the CDR3 end; the germline J gene provides the rest. The chain carries TRBV2 and TRBJ2-2; no clear D gene. CDR3 length: 13 amino acids. The germline V gene encodes CDR1 SNHLY and CDR2 FYNNEI. Trimming removed 5 bases from V and 5 bases from J, with 9 bases in between. CDR3: CASSLVETGELFF. CDR3 bases read: TGTGCCAGCAGTCTAGTGGAGACCGGGGAG.

This clone was detected many times. The read terminates 3 residues before the CDR3 end, so the remaining end is supplied by the germline J gene. The chain is built from TRBV20-1 and TRBJ2-7, with TRBD2 matching over 14 bases. Germline CDR1 and CDR2: DFQATT and SNEGSKA (reference sequence). The CDR3 totals 17 residues. Losses at the gene ends were 4 bases for V and 0 bases for J; bases not matched to a gene: 8. The chain's CDR3 is CSATGTSGSWSSYEQYF. The CDR3 DNA, read in part, is TGCAGTGCTACCGGGACTAGCGGGAGCTGGTCCTCCTACGAG.

This clone was observed at least ten times. The read falls 3 residues short of the CDR3 end, and the missing part is taken from the germline J gene. The rearrangement joins TRBV20-1 to TRBJ1-5; D not resolved. From germline, CDR1 is DFQATT and CDR2 SNEGSKA (reference sequence). Trimming left V 5 bases short and J 1 base short, with 12 bases between. The length of the CDR3 is 14 residues. The CDR3 bases that were read are TGCAGTGCTCTTCCCCCCGGGAGCAATCAGCCC. It codes for CSALPPGSNQP. The complete CDR3 protein is CSALPPGSNQPQHF.

This clone came up many times. The missing CDR3 end, 3 residues past where the read stops, is filled in from the germline J gene. The chain recombines TRBV20-1 with TRBJ1-4, with 7 positions matching TRBD1. Germline loops: CDR1 DFQATT, CDR2 SNEGSKA (reference sequence). Germline trimming cut 5 bases from V and 8 bases from J; bases unmatched to any gene: 5. CDR3 size: 12 residues. The CDR3 bases that were read are TGCAGTGCTGCTACAGGGGAGGAAAAA. Protein: CSAATGEEK. The complete CDR3 protein is CSAATGEEKLFF.

Many counts were recorded for this clone. The DNA ends 3 residues before the CDR3 does, and the rest of the CDR3 is filled in from the germline J gene. The V call is TRBV4-2, the J call TRBJ2-3, with 7 positions matching TRBD2. Unmatched junction bases numbered 14, after V lost 4 bases and J lost 1 base. The CDR3 has 18 residues. The germline gives CDR1 LGHNA, CDR2 YNFKEQ. The sequenced CDR3 bases are TGTGCCAGCAGCCCTCTCCCTTCGGCCAGCGGGGGCACAGATACG. It encodes CASSPLPSASGGTDT. The entire CDR3 sequence reads CASSPLPSASGGTDTQYF.

This clone has only a few counts. The DNA read from the CDR3 is TGTGCCAGCAGTGAATTGCAGAGCGGGAGATCACCC. As protein: CASSELQSGRSP. The entire CDR3 reads CASSELQSGRSPLHF. The J gene is TRBJ1-6, the V gene TRBV2; D gene uncertain. The read ends 3 residues before the CDR3 terminus; that terminus is restored from the germline J gene. V dropped 2 bases and J dropped 10 bases, with 15 bases sitting between them. CDR1 SNHLY and CDR2 FYNNEI come from the germline V gene. The CDR3 contains 15 residues.

This clone was seen at least ten times. The missing CDR3 end, 3 residues past where the read stops, is filled in from the germline J gene. The V and J genes are TRBV6-1 and TRBJ2-1; TRBD2 agrees at 9 bases. V trimming: 3 bases; J trimming: 2 bases; junction bases outside the gene matches: 5. This CDR3 has 16 residues. Germline CDR1 MNHNS, CDR2 SASEGT. This CDR3 is CASSDLAGAPYNEQFF. The sequenced part of the CDR3 DNA is TGTGCCAGCAGTGATTTAGCGGGAGCCCCCTACAATGAG.

This clone has just a few counts. Read sequence stops 3 residues before the CDR3 end, and the germline J gene provides the missing end. V usage is TRBV30 and J usage is TRBJ1-1; D possibly corresponds to TRBD1 (5 bases). V was pared by 5 bases and J by 0 bases, with 16 bases between. Germline V CDR1 and CDR2: GTSNPN, SVGIG (reference sequence). The length of the CDR3 is 15 residues. The sequenced part of the CDR3 DNA is TGTGCCTGGCGACGAAGGGGCAGGGTGAACACTGAA. This translates into CAWRRRGRVNTE. The entire CDR3 protein reads CAWRRRGRVNTEAFF.

This clone was observed many times. The read ends 3 residues before the CDR3 terminus; that terminus is restored from the germline J gene. This chain uses TRBV14 with TRBJ1-4; 7 bases are shared with TRBD1. The V and J ends lost 5 bases and 4 bases, in that order; junction bases with no gene match: 7. The germline V gene encodes CDR1 SGHDN and CDR2 FVKESK. This CDR3 is 15 amino acids long. The CDR3 DNA, read in part, is TGTGCCAGCAGCTCCCACAGGGGAAGTAATGAAAAA. Amino acid sequence: CASSSHRGSNEK. The complete CDR3 protein is CASSSHRGSNEKLFF.

Many counts were recorded for this clone. The CDR3 end lies 3 residues beyond the end of the read and is filled in from the germline J gene. V usage is TRBV14 and J usage is TRBJ2-1; 9 bases fit TRBD1. The CDR3 loop spans 17 amino acids. V lost 6 bases and J lost 8; bases outside the gene matches: 17. Germline V gene lookup returns CDR1 SGHDN and CDR2 FVKESK. The CDR3 DNA, read in part, is TGTGCCAGCAGTGAAACAAACCCGGAGGGACAGGGTTATGAG. The encoded protein is CASSETNPEGQGYE. The full CDR3 is CASSETNPEGQGYEQFF. The variable domain in full, with the rest retrieved from reference TRBV14 and TRBJ2-1, is EAGVTQFPSHSVIEKGQTVTLRCDPISGHDNLYWYRRVMGKEIKFLLHFVKESKQDESGMPNNRFLAERTGGTYSTLKVQPAELEDSGVYFCASSETNPEGQGYEQFFGPGTRLTVL.

In its sample, this clone was seen many times. The missing CDR3 end, 3 residues past where the read stops, is filled in from the germline J gene. The V gene is TRBV7-3, the J gene TRBJ2-1, with no clear D. The CDR3 spans 14 residues. V lost 6 bases and J lost 0, with 9 bases in between. CDR1 SGHTA and CDR2 FQGTGA come from the germline V gene. CDR3 in amino acids: CASSSGSSYNEQFF. The sequenced CDR3 bases are TGTGCCAGCAGTTCAGGAAGCTCCTACAATGAG.

This clone came up many times. CDR3 sequence: CASSDWAGGNTGELFF. CDR3 bases read: TGTGCCAGCAGTGACTGGGCCGGGGGGAACACCGGGGAG. The gene calls are TRBV6-4 and TRBJ2-2, with a weak D call TRBD2 (6 bases). The sequenced fragment ends 3 residues before the CDR3 boundary, so the rest is inferred from the germline J gene. There are 16 residues in the CDR3. Germline loops: CDR1 MRHNA, CDR2 SNTAGT. Trimming shortened V by 1 base and J by 1 base, and 10 bases separated the two germline ends.

About this clone: The read ends 3 residues before the CDR3 terminus; that terminus is restored from the germline J gene. The J gene is TRBJ2-1, the V gene TRBV20-1; perhaps D is TRBD1 or TRBD2 (5 bases each). CDR3 length: 13 residues. Germline lookup yields CDR1 DFQATT and CDR2 SNEGSKA (reference sequence). V lost 3 bases to trimming and J lost 7 bases, with 13 bases between them. Partial CDR3 DNA: TGCAGTGCTAGTTGGGGCAGGGAGAATGAG. Residues: CSASWGRENE. The full CDR3 is CSASWGRENEQFF.

There are many counts of this clone. Coverage ceases 3 residues before the CDR3 finishes, and the germline J gene fills in the end. The chain uses TRBV9 and TRBJ1-2, with no clear D. V was cut by 0 bases and J by 5 bases, with 11 bases left in between. The CDR3 totals 14 residues. CDR1 and CDR2 (germline): SGDLS, YYNGEE. The CDR3 region is CASSVDGGPYGYTF. The CDR3 DNA, read in part, is TGTGCCAGCAGCGTAGATGGTGGGCCGTATGGC. The full variable domain, with the rest looked up from reference TRBV9 and TRBJ1-2, is DSGVTQTPKHLITATGQRVTLRCSPRSGDLSVYWYQQSLDQGLQFLIQYYNGEERAKGNILERFSAQQFPDLHSELNLSSLELGDSALYFCASSVDGGPYGYTFGSGTRLTVV.

This clone was seen repeatedly, ten times or more. The sequenced fragment ends 3 residues before the CDR3 boundary, so the rest is inferred from the germline J gene. This rearrangement joins TRBV5-4 to TRBJ1-3; 7 bases are a match to TRBD1. J was trimmed by 6 bases and V by 1 base; bases with no gene match: 1. The germline CDR1 and CDR2 sequences are SGHNT and YYREEE (reference sequence). CDR3 length equals 13 residues. The CDR3 protein is CASSLQGENTIYF. CDR3 DNA, as far as it was read: TGTGCCAGCAGCTTGCAGGGGGAAAACACC.